A selection of T cell receptor beta chains follows, all from one sample in a study of PD-L1 blockade in urothelial cancer. Produced via immunoSEQ multiplex PCR; TCRdb's table is partial and in-frame only. The sample has roughly 100,000 clones, 89% seen once. The sample was PBMCs, taken around atezolizumab (anti-PD-L1) treatment. These receptors originate from an elderly woman with urothelial cancer. Both conserved end residues are part of each CDR3. D genes are given only for firm matches. Size is omitted from some rows. Given values are once, few, many or a class for expanded clones.

>TRBV11-1|TRBJ1-1|TRBD1|NA
CASSPGGWIEAFF
TGTGCCAGCAGCCCAGGGGGCTGGATTGAAGCTTTCTTT
>TRBV4-1|TRBJ1-4|TRBD1|NA
CASSPGQGAYNEKLFF
TGCGCCAGCAGCCCAGGACAGGGGGCCTATAATGAAAAACTGTTTTTT
>TRBV4-1|TRBJ1-1|NA|NA
CASSPREGLNTEAFF
TGCGCCAGCAGCCCCCGGGAGGGCCTGAACACTGAAGCTTTCTTT
>TRBV9|TRBJ1-1|NA|NA
CASSVGEFTEAFF
TGTGCCAGCAGCGTAGGAGAGTTCACTGAAGCTTTCTTT
>TRBV7-8|TRBJ1-5|TRBD1|NA
CASSLSQGVVGQPQHF
TGTGCCAGCAGCTTATCACAGGGGGTGGTAGGGCAGCCCCAGCATTTT
>TRBV25-1|TRBJ2-2|TRBD2|NA
CASSERTSLAGELFF
TGTGCCAGCAGTGAAAGGACTAGCTTAGCCGGGGAGCTGTTTTTT
>TRBV7-2|TRBJ1-5|NA|NA
CASSLDSYSNQPQHF
TGTGCCAGCAGCTTGGACAGTTATAGCAATCAGCCCCAGCATTTT
>TRBV27|TRBJ2-7|NA|NA
CASSFGGPSTYEQYF
TGTGCCAGCAGTTTCGGGGGGCCCTCAACCTACGAGCAGTACTTC
>TRBV27|TRBJ1-5|NA|NA
CASSSLTVGNQPQHF
TGTGCCAGCAGTTCACTGACAGTGGGCAATCAGCCCCAGCATTTT
>TRBV30|TRBJ2-7|NA|NA
CAWSGQGGDEQYF
TGTGCCTGGAGCGGACAGGGAGGGGACGAGCAGTACTTC
>TRBV7-2|TRBJ1-4|NA|NA
CASSRNGGEKLFF
TGTGCCAGCAGTCGGAATGGGGGGGAAAAACTGTTTTTT
>TRBV6-6|TRBJ2-3|TRBD1|NA
CASSSDRLNTDTQYF
TGTGCCAGCAGTTCGGACAGGCTAAACACAGATACGCAGTATTTT
>TRBV29-1|TRBJ2-1|NA|NA
CSVEDRRQAEQFF
TGCAGCGTTGAAGATCGTAGACAGGCGGAGCAGTTCTTC
>TRBV10-3|TRBJ2-1|TRBD2|NA
CAISEGTSGRGGGNEQFF
TGTGCCATCAGTGAAGGGACTAGCGGGAGAGGGGGCGGCAATGAGCAGTTCTTC
>TRBV9|TRBJ2-5|TRBD2|NA
CASSVAGVAGGQETQYF
TGTGCCAGCAGCGTAGCTGGAGTAGCGGGAGGGCAAGAGACCCAGTACTTC
>TRBV28|TRBJ2-2|TRBD2|NA
CASSILAGDGELFF
TGTGCCAGCAGTATTCTAGCGGGAGACGGGGAGCTGTTTTTT
>TRBV7-9|TRBJ1-4|TRBD1|once
CASSLGGGQGNEKLFF
TGTGCCAGCAGCTTAGGCGGAGGACAGGGGAATGAAAAACTGTTTTTT
>TRBV30|TRBJ1-5|NA|NA
CAWSVLGGNQPQHF
TGTGCCTGGAGTGTCTTGGGAGGGAATCAGCCCCAGCATTTT
>TRBV19|TRBJ2-7|NA|few
CASSIGASLYEQYF
TGTGCCAGTAGTATAGGAGCTTCTCTCTACGAGCAGTACTTC
>TRBV30|TRBJ1-5|NA|few
CAWSVRGEGWTQPQHF
TGTGCCTGGAGTGTACGGGGAGAGGGTTGGACTCAGCCCCAGCATTTT
>TRBV11-2|TRBJ2-7|TRBD2|once
CASSLVGTSGSRDEQYF
TGTGCCAGCAGCTTAGTCGGGACTAGCGGGAGTAGAGACGAGCAGTACTTC
>TRBV18|TRBJ2-2|NA|once
CASSPPGGKATGELFF
TGTGCCAGCTCACCACCCGGCGGGAAGGCGACCGGGGAGCTGTTTTTT
>TRBV30|TRBJ2-7|TRBD1|NA
CAWNRDRGREQYF
TGTGCCTGGAACCGGGACAGGGGGCGCGAGCAGTACTTC
>TRBV15|TRBJ1-1|TRBD1|NA
CATSRAFHLGTVNTEAFF
TGTGCCACCAGCAGAGCGTTCCACCTTGGGACAGTGAACACTGAAGCTTTCTTT
>TRBV9|TRBJ1-1|NA|NA
CASSPPGTEAFF
TGTGCCAGCAGCCCCCCAGGGACTGAAGCTTTCTTT
>TRBV5-4|TRBJ1-2|NA|NA
CASSLAAGAGYGYTF
TGTGCCAGCAGCTTGGCGGCAGGGGCGGGCTATGGCTACACCTTC
>TRBV5-4|TRBJ1-2|TRBD1|NA
CASSYGTDYYGYTF
TGTGCCAGCAGCTACGGGACAGACTACTATGGCTACACCTTC
>TRBV28|TRBJ2-2|TRBD2|NA
CASNEGLATGELFF
TGTGCCAGCAACGAGGGACTAGCGACCGGGGAGCTGTTTTTT
>TRBV5-1|TRBJ2-7|TRBD1|NA
CASSPGTGPPPYEQYF
TGCGCCAGCAGCCCCGGGACAGGCCCGCCCCCCTACGAGCAGTACTTC
>TRBV10-3|TRBJ2-7|TRBD1|NA
CAMSEGTGHYEQYF
TGTGCCATGTCAGAAGGGACAGGCCACTACGAGCAGTACTTC
>TRBV12-5|TRBJ1-2|NA|few
CASGLVEQCCYGYTF
TGTGCTAGTGGTTTGGTGGAACAGTGTTGCTATGGCTACACCTTC
>TRBV19|TRBJ2-5|NA|NA
CASRRRDRHQETQYF
TGTGCCAGTCGGAGGAGGGACAGACACCAAGAGACCCAGTACTTC
>TRBV14|TRBJ2-1|TRBD1|NA
CASSRTGSNRSNEQFF
TGTGCCAGCAGCCGGACAGGGAGTAACCGCAGCAATGAGCAGTTCTTC
>TRBV5-1|TRBJ1-3|TRBD1|NA
CASSVTGSGNTIYF
TGCGCCAGCAGCGTGACAGGGTCTGGAAACACCATATATTTT
>TRBV28|TRBJ2-5|TRBD2|NA
CASDNVGLAGQETQYF
TGTGCCAGCGATAATGTGGGACTAGCGGGACAAGAGACCCAGTACTTC
>TRBV6-5|TRBJ1-4|NA|NA
CASSYPGGKLFF
TGTGCCAGCAGTTACCCGGGTGGGAAACTGTTTTTT
>TRBV9|TRBJ2-1|TRBD2|NA
CASSAIAGAGANEQFF
TGTGCCAGCAGCGCCATAGCGGGAGCTGGGGCCAATGAGCAGTTCTTC
>TRBV30|TRBJ1-1|TRBD1|NA
CAWVFRGPTEAFF
TGTGCCTGGGTATTCAGGGGGCCGACTGAAGCTTTCTTT
>TRBV27|TRBJ2-7|TRBD2|NA
CASSLGTSGRYEQYF
TGTGCCAGCAGTTTAGGGACTAGCGGGAGATACGAGCAGTACTTC
>TRBV28|TRBJ1-2|NA|NA
CASSPLLEDRSGF
TGTGCCAGCAGCCCCCTCCTCGAGGACAGATCCGGGTTC